The entry that follows covers one TCR beta chain sequence. The sample originates from a study of cytomegalovirus exposure and HLA in healthy donors. The PCR employed 60 Vbeta primers together with 13 Jbeta primers. Profiled with immunoSEQ multiplex PCR; TCRdb holds only in-frame clones, not every one. Of roughly 200,000 clones in the sample, around 84% are singletons; the top ten hold around 3.6%. Per germline, CDR1 MNHNY and CDR2 SVGAGI (reference sequence). CDR3 length: 14 residues. V lost 7 bases and J 0 bases, leaving 12 bases between the germline ends. The V call is TRBV6-6, the J call TRBJ1-1; tentative D call: TRBD1 (6 bases). The clonotype comes from a man aged 35-49 years in good health and CMV-seropositive. The sample comprised PBMCs. The DNA for the CDR3 is TGTGCCAGCACCCGACGACAGGTGAACACTGAAGCTTTCTTT. Translating gives CASTRRQVNTEAFF.